One and the same sample provided the 17 T cell receptor beta chains below, sequenced in a study of blood T cells in healthy people across ages. Using a J-beta primer mix together with a sample-barcoded 5' primer, a second PCR was run for about 7 to 12 cycles. MiXCR was run by TCRdb on the 5' RACE reads, yielding one entry per CDR3 protein. The sample lists some 1.1 million distinct CDR3 sequences, more than 30% occurring once. Input material: blood. The receptors were gathered from a man younger than 35 in good health.

The V gene is TRBV3-1, the J gene TRBJ1-2; D is ambiguous. This CDR3 comprises 13 residues. CDR1 is LGHDT and CDR2 is YNNKEL in the germline V gene (reference sequence). With 4 bases removed from V and 4 bases from J, the gap between germline ends came to 10 bases. The CDR3 loop is CASSPRTFYGYTF. The CDR3, as DNA: TGTGCCAGCAGCCCTAGGACCTTCTATGGCTACACCTTC.

The V and J genes are TRBV5-1 and TRBJ2-4; D ambiguous. The germline V gene encodes CDR1 SGHRS and CDR2 YFSETQ. V lost 2 bases and J lost 10, with 10 bases in between. The CDR3 has 12 residues. CDR3 nucleotide sequence: TGCGCCAGCAGCTTCGGCGACCAGATTCAGTACTTC. It encodes CASSFGDQIQYF.

V usage is TRBV19 and J usage is TRBJ2-1; D perhaps matches TRBD2 (5 bases). The length of the CDR3 is 14 residues. V was pared by 2 bases and J by 10 bases, with 15 bases between. CDR1 is LNHDA, CDR2 SQIVND, per germline (reference sequence). The CDR3 DNA reads as TGTGCCAGTAGTATAAATACGGGGAGCTACGAGCAGTTCTTC. Its translation: CASSINTGSYEQFF.

The chain couples TRBV7-3 to TRBJ1-3; D is unresolved. The CDR3 sequence is 15 residues long. V lost 6 bases, J lost 0 bases, and 12 bases lay in between. The germline V gene encodes CDR1 SGHTA and CDR2 FQGTGA. The CDR3 sequence: CASSLEAASGNTIYF. The CDR3 nucleotides read TGTGCCAGCAGTCTCGAGGCAGCCTCTGGAAACACCATATATTTT.

This clonotype came up a few times. CDR3 sequence reads: CSDQLDYGYTF. The CDR3 DNA reads TGCAGCGATCAGTTGGACTATGGCTACACCTTC. V is TRBV29-1 and J is TRBJ1-2; D uncertain. CDR3 size: 11 residues. The V and J ends lost 7 bases and 3 bases respectively, with 9 bases between them. Germline V CDR1 and CDR2: SQVTM, ANQGSEA. Full variable domain (missing parts from reference TRBV29-1 and TRBJ1-2): SAVISQKPSRDICQRGTSLTIQCQVDSQVTMMFWYRQQPGQSLTLIATANQGSEATYESGFVIDKFPISRPNLTFSTLTVSNMSPEDSSIYLCSDQLDYGYTFGSGTRLTVV.

This rearrangement joins TRBV11-2 to TRBJ2-3, with D maybe TRBD1 (5 bases). Trimming cost V 5 bases and J 11 bases, with 17 bases left between them. This CDR3 comprises 13 residues. The germline V gene has CDR1 SGHAT and CDR2 FQNNGV. CDR3 loop: CASSARVQGRQYF. As DNA, the CDR3 is TGTGCCAGCAGCGCTAGAGTGCAGGGAAGGCAGTATTTT.

The gene calls are TRBV12-3 or TRBV12-4 and TRBJ2-3; 8 bases agree with TRBD2. V was clipped by 2 bases and J by 3 bases; unmatched bases: 7. CDR3 length equals 16 residues. The DNA for the CDR3 is TGTGCCAGCAGTTTATACTCAAGCGGGGGTACAGATACGCAGTATTTT. As protein: CASSLYSSGGTDTQYF.

About this clonotype: An end of the junction differs from the germline gene, which may be a read error. The chain couples TRBV7-2 to TRBJ2-3, with 10 bases aligning to TRBD1. CDR1 and CDR2 (germline): SGHTA, FQGNSA. This CDR3 is built from 18 residues. This CDR3 is CASSTQVGTGVDADTRYF. In DNA form, the CDR3 reads TGTGCCAGCAGTACTCAGGTCGGGACAGGGGTGGATGCAGATACGCGGTATTTT.

This clonotype was counted only a few times. The rearrangement uses TRBV7-2 and TRBJ1-2; 7 nucleotides align to TRBD1. V lost 5 bases to trimming and J lost 5 bases; unmatched junction nucleotides: 8. The CDR3 length is 14 residues. Germline CDR1 and CDR2: SGHTA and FQGNSA. For the CDR3, the DNA is TGTGCCAGCAGCCCTAACAGGGGAAATTATGGCTACACCTTC. It codes for CASSPNRGNYGYTF.

This sequence joins TRBV3-1 and TRBJ1-2, with TRBD1 as a possible D gene (5 bases). Deletions cut 3 bases from V and 5 bases from J, with 16 bases between. The germline gives CDR1 LGHDT, CDR2 YNNKEL (reference sequence). The CDR3 covers 15 residues. The CDR3 DNA reads as TGTGCCAGCAGCCATGGACCGGGACGAAGTTATGGCTACACCTTC. The encoded protein is CASSHGPGRSYGYTF.

The rearrangement links TRBV9 to TRBJ1-1; 10 bases are shared with TRBD1. Germline V gene sequence: CDR1 SGDLS, CDR2 YYNGEE. This CDR3 has 16 residues. Unmatched junction bases numbered 9, after V lost 2 bases and J lost 5 bases. The CDR3 nucleotides are TGTGCCAGCAGCGTTAGACAGGGGGCGGTTGGGACTGAAGCTTTCTTT. Translated, it gives CASSVRQGAVGTEAFF.

The chain has TRBV27 and TRBJ1-1; D gene ambiguous. Trimming took 6 bases from V and 0 from J, leaving 11 bases between them. Germline V gene sequence: CDR1 MNHEY, CDR2 SMNVEV (reference sequence). The CDR3 is 14 residues long. CDR3 DNA: TGTGCCAGCAGGCTGGGCGCCCTGAACACTGAAGCTTTCTTT. It translates to CASRLGALNTEAFF.

The chain employs TRBV2 and TRBJ2-2; tentative D call: TRBD1 (5 bases). The CDR3 consists of 15 residues. V was shortened by 11 bases and J by 3 bases, with 19 bases between the two germline ends. The germline CDR1 and CDR2 sequences are SNHLY and FYNNEI. The CDR3: CASSWQGRDTGELFF. DNA of the CDR3: TGTGCCTCCTCATGGCAGGGAAGAGACACCGGGGAGCTGTTTTTT.

The rearrangement links TRBV6-5 to TRBJ2-1, with a tentative D call TRBD2 (7 bases). CDR1 and CDR2 (germline): MNHEY, SVGAGI. V gave up 0 bases and J gave up 9 bases, with 15 bases separating them. The CDR3 has 15 amino acids. The CDR3 DNA is TGTGCCAGCAGTTACTCCCCGGGGGGCAGTTTTGAGCAGTTCTTC. It translates to CASSYSPGGSFEQFF.

The chain uses TRBV2 and TRBJ1-5; 7 bases fit TRBD1. Germline V gene data show CDR1 as SNHLY and CDR2 as FYNNEI. The J segment lost 3 bases and the V segment lost 4 bases, leaving 3 bases of the junction unmatched. This CDR3 has 14 residues. CDR3 sequence: CASSVTGPNQPQHF. The CDR3 coding sequence is TGTGCCAGCAGTGTGACAGGGCCCAATCAGCCCCAGCATTTT. Supplemented by reference TRBV2 and TRBJ1-5, the full variable domain reads EPEVTQTPSHQVTQMGQEVILRCVPISNHLYFYWYRQILGQKVEFLVSFYNNEISEKSEIFDDQFSVERPDGSNFTLKIRSTKLEDSAMYFCASSVTGPNQPQHFGDGTRLSIL.

The chain employs TRBV6-4 and TRBJ2-1, with 10 bases lining up with TRBD1. Unmatched junction bases numbered 5, after V lost 2 bases and J lost 7 bases. The CDR3 spans 15 residues. Germline assignment: CDR1 MRHNA and CDR2 SNTAGT. CDR3 sequence reads: CASSDRTGGRNEQFF. The CDR3 coding sequence is TGTGCCAGCAGTGACCGGACAGGGGGTCGAAATGAGCAGTTCTTC.

This chain connects TRBV20-1 to TRBJ1-2; TRBD1 is a possible D gene (5 bases). CDR1 is DFQATT and CDR2 is SNEGSKA in the germline V gene (reference sequence). The CDR3 has 14 amino acids. V lost 6 bases, J lost 2 bases, and 16 bases lay in between. For the CDR3, the DNA is TGCAGTGCCCAGGACCCTGGGACCAACTATGGCTACACCTTC. This encodes CSAQDPGTNYGYTF.